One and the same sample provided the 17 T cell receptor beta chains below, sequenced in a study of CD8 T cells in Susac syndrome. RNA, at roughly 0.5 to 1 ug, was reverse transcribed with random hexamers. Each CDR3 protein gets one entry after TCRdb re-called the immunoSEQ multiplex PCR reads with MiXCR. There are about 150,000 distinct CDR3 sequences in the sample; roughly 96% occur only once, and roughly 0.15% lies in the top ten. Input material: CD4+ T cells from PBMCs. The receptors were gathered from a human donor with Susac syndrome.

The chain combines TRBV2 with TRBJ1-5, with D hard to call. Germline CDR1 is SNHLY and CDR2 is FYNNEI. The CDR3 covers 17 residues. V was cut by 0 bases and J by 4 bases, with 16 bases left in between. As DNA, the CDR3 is TGTGCCAGCAGTGAAGCGCTTCCCCCCCGGGCTAATCAGCCCCAGCATTTT. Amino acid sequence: CASSEALPPRANQPQHF.

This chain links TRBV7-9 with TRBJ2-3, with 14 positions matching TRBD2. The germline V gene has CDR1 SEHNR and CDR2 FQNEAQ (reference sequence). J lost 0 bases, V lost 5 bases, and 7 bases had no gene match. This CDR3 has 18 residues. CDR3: CASSVGTSGGESTDTQYF. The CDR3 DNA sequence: TGTGCCAGCAGCGTAGGGACTAGCGGGGGTGAGAGCACAGATACGCAGTATTTT.

CDR3 protein: CASSPLGSQETQYF. DNA for the CDR3: TGCGCCAGCAGCCCGCTGGGGAGCCAAGAGACCCAGTACTTC. This chain links TRBV5-1 with TRBJ2-5, with a possible D match to TRBD2 (5 bases). Per the germline V gene, CDR1 is SGHRS and CDR2 is YFSETQ. The CDR3 spans 14 residues. Trimming took off 4 bases at V and 1 base at J, with 11 bases between the two ends.

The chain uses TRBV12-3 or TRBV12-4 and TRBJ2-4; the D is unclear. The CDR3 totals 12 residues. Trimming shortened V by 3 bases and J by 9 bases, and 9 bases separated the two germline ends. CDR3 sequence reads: CASSFGWAIQYF. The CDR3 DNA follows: TGTGCCAGCAGTTTCGGTTGGGCCATTCAGTACTTC.

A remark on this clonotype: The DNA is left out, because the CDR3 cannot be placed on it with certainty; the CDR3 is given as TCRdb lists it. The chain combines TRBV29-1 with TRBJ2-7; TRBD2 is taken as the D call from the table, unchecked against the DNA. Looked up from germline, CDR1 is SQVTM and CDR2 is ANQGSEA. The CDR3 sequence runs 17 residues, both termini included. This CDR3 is CSVVGALRAVLPYEQYF.

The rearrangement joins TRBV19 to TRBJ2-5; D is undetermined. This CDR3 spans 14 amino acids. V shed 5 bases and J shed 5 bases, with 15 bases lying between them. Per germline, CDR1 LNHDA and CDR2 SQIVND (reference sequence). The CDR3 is CASSVPSSDETQYF. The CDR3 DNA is TGTGCCAGTAGTGTACCCTCTAGTGACGAGACCCAGTACTTC. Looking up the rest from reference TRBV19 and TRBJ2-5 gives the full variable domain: DGGITQSPKYLFRKEGQNVTLSCEQNLNHDAMYWYRQDPGQGLRLIYYSQIVNDFQKGDIAEGYSVSREKKESFPLTVTSAQKNPTAFYLCASSVPSSDETQYFGPGTRLLVL.

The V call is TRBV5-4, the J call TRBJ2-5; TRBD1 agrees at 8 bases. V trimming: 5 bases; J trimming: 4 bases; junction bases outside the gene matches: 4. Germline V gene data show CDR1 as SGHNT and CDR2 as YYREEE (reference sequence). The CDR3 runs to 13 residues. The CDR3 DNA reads TGTGCCAGCAGATCGACAGGGGTAGAGACCCAGTACTTC. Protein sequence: CASRSTGVETQYF.

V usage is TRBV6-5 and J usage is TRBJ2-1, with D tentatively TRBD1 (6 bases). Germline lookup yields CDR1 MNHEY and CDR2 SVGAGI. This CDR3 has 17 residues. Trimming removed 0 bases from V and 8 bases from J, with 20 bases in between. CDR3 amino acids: CASSYSTGQIVADEQFF. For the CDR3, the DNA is TGTGCCAGCAGTTACTCGACAGGACAGATCGTTGCCGATGAGCAGTTCTTC.

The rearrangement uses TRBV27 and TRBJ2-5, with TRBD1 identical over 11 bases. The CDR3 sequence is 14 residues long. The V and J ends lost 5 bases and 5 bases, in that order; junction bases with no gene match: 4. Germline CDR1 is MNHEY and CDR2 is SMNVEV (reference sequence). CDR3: CASSGTGGMETQYF. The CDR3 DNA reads TGTGCCAGCAGTGGGACAGGGGGTATGGAGACCCAGTACTTC.

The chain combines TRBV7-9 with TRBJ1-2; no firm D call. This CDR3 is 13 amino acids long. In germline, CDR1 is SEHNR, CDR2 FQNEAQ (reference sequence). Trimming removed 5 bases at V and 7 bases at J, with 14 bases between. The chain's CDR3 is CASSPPGGPGYTF. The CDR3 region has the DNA TGTGCCAGCAGCCCGCCAGGTGGCCCTGGCTACACCTTC.

CDR3: CATRPGTDYGYTF. CDR3 DNA: TGTGCCACCAGGCCCGGGACGGACTATGGCTACACCTTC. The chain joins TRBV15 to TRBJ1-2; tentative D call: TRBD1 (5 bases). V was clipped by 6 bases and J by 3 bases, with 11 bases between them. Germline V gene sequence: CDR1 LNHNV, CDR2 YYDKDF (reference sequence). This CDR3 is 13 amino acids long.

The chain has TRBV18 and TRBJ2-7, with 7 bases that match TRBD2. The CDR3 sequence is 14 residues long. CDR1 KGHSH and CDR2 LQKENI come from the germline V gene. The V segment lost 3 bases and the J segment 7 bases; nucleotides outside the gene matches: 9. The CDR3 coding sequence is TGTGCCAGCTCACCCAGCGGGGTCCCGAGGGAGCAGTACTTC. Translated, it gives CASSPSGVPREQYF.

For the CDR3, the DNA is TGTGCCAGCAGCCGGGTGGTAGTCAAACAAGATACGCAGTATTTT. The encoded protein is CASSRVVVKQDTQYF. V and J are TRBV13 and TRBJ2-3; no firm D call. Trimming stripped 5 bases from V and 5 bases from J, with 17 bases between. Germline values: CDR1 PRHDT, CDR2 FYEKMQ (reference sequence). The CDR3 spans 15 residues. Variable domain in full (rest from reference TRBV13 and TRBJ2-3): AAGVIQSPRHLIKEKRETATLKCYPIPRHDTVYWYQQGPGQDPQFLISFYEKMQSDKGSIPDRFSAQQFSDYHSELNMSSLELGDSALYFCASSRVVVKQDTQYFGPGTRLTVL.

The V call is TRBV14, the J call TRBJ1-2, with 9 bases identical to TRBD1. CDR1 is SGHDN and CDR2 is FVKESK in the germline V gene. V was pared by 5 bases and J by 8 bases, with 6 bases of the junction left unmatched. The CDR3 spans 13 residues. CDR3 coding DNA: TGTGCCAGCAGCTTCTCGACAGGGGGAGGCTACACCTTC. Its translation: CASSFSTGGGYTF.

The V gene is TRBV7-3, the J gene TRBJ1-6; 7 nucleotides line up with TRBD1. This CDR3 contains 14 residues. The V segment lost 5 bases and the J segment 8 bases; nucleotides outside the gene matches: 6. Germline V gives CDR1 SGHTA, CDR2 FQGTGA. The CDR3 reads CASSENRGYSPLHF. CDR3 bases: TGTGCCAGCAGCGAGAACAGGGGTTATTCACCCCTCCACTTT.

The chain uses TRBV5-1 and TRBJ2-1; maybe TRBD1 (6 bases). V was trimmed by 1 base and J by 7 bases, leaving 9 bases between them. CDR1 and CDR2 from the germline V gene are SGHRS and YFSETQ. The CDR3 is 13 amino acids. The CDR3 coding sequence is TGCGCCAGCAGCTTGCAGGGGTGGAATGAGCAGTTCTTC. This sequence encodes CASSLQGWNEQFF.

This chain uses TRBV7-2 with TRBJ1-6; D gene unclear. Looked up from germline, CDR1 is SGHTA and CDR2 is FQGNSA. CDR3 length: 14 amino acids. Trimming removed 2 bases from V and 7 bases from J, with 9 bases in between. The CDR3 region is CASSLRHTNSPLHF. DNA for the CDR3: TGTGCCAGCAGCTTAAGGCACACCAATTCACCCCTCCACTTT.